The 22 T cell receptor beta chains given below trace back to one sample, sequenced in a study of blood T cells in healthy people across ages (dated by TCRdb to about 2015). Library preparation used 5' RACE. The sample was run on an Illumina HiSeq 2500. A second about 7 to 11 cycle PCR used a sample-barcoded 5' primer and a J-beta primer mix. TCRdb reran the public reads through fastp at Q25 and MiXCR, keeping productive beta chains. Each CDR3 protein gets just one entry, which takes the most common genes and DNA from the rows behind it. Counted in this sample were approximately 690,000 distinct CDR3 sequences; roughly three fifths of them appeared once. The ten largest clones add up to approximately 37% of the sample. Specimen: blood. The source is a man aged 55-75 years in good health.

The genes are TRBV6-6 and TRBJ2-5, with 7 bases lining up with TRBD1. Losses at the gene ends were 6 bases for V and 5 bases for J; bases not matched to a gene: 12. The germline V gene has CDR1 MNHNY and CDR2 SVGAGI (reference sequence). The CDR3 is made up of 15 amino acids. CDR3 nucleotides: TGTGCCAGCAGATCGACAGGGACGAGTGACGAGACCCAGTACTTC. Its protein product is CASRSTGTSDETQYF.

This chain joins TRBV7-2 and TRBJ2-3; D may be TRBD1 (5 bases). Per germline, CDR1 SGHTA and CDR2 FQGNSA. V dropped 4 bases and J dropped 0 bases, with 11 bases sitting between them. The CDR3 consists of 15 residues. CDR3 coding DNA: TGTGCCAGCAGCTCACAGGCGATTAGCACAGATACGCAGTATTTT. Translating gives CASSSQAISTDTQYF.

The V and J genes are TRBV4-1 and TRBJ1-6; D is ambiguous. Germline assignment: CDR1 MGHRA and CDR2 YSYEKL. The CDR3 runs 17 residues. The V end lost 0 bases, the J end lost 1 base, and 10 bases lay between the germline ends. CDR3 loop: CASSQDPAGSYNSPLHF. The CDR3 bases are TGCGCCAGCAGCCAAGATCCAGCAGGTTCCTATAATTCACCCCTCCACTTT.

The chain couples TRBV20-1 to TRBJ2-7; 8 bases agree with TRBD1. CDR3 length: 16 amino acids. The germline gives CDR1 DFQATT, CDR2 SNEGSKA (reference sequence). V trimming: 3 bases; J trimming: 5 bases; junction bases outside the gene matches: 15. The CDR3 reads CSARLRPQGASDEQYF. The CDR3 bases are TGCAGTGCTAGGCTCCGACCCCAGGGGGCTTCCGACGAGCAGTACTTC.

This clonotype has more than one count but fewer than ten. V gene TRBV6-6 combines with J gene TRBJ1-2, with D maybe TRBD1 (5 bases). V was trimmed by 6 bases and J by 7 bases, leaving 18 bases between them. Germline-derived CDR1 and CDR2 are MNHNY and SVGAGI (reference sequence). CDR3 length: 14 residues. The CDR3: CASSHGTGVLGYTF. CDR3 DNA: TGTGCCAGCAGCCACGGGACGGGGGTCCTTGGCTACACCTTC.

The V and J genes are TRBV6-1 and TRBJ1-6; the D gene is possibly TRBD1 (5 bases). This CDR3 spans 14 amino acids. V was cut by 6 bases and J by 7 bases, with 13 bases left in between. Germline V gene sequence: CDR1 MNHNS, CDR2 SASEGT. The CDR3 DNA reads TGTGCCAGCAGCCAGGGACGTTTGAATTCACCCCTCCACTTT. Translation: CASSQGRLNSPLHF.

V usage is TRBV20-1 and J usage is TRBJ2-7, with 10 nucleotides matching TRBD1. There are 14 residues in the CDR3. Looked up from germline, CDR1 is DFQATT and CDR2 is SNEGSKA (reference sequence). Trimming took 5 bases from V and 5 from J; bases not matched to a gene: 9. The chain's CDR3 is CSAVTGTGVNEQYF. In nucleotides, the CDR3 is TGCAGTGCTGTAACCGGGACAGGGGTCAACGAGCAGTACTTC.

The rearrangement uses TRBV7-9 and TRBJ2-1, with 7 nucleotides matching TRBD1. Germline loops: CDR1 SEHNR, CDR2 FQNEAQ (reference sequence). This CDR3 comprises 11 residues. The trim removed 5 bases at V and 9 bases at J, leaving 1 base unmatched. CDR3 DNA: TGTGCCAGCAGCAGACAGGGTGAGCAGTTCTTC. It yields the protein CASSRQGEQFF.

This chain connects TRBV10-3 to TRBJ2-3; 9 bases fit TRBD2. This CDR3 contains 15 residues. CDR1 and CDR2 (germline): ENHRY, SYGVKD. Trimming took 5 bases from V and 1 from J; bases not matched to a gene: 4. CDR3 coding DNA: TGTGCCATCAGTCGTTCTAGCGGGGGCACAGATACGCAGTATTTT. Its translation is CAISRSSGGTDTQYF.

The V call is TRBV27, the J call TRBJ1-2; D might be TRBD1 (6 bases). The CDR3 is 16 residues long. Germline assignment: CDR1 MNHEY and CDR2 SMNVEV (reference sequence). Between the trimmed V and J ends, which lost 0 bases and 2 bases, there was a span of 13 bases. CDR3 DNA: TGTGCCAGCAGTTTATCATCAGGGGCGGCCAACTATGGCTACACCTTC. Translated: CASSLSSGAANYGYTF.

The chain combines TRBV5-1 with TRBJ2-6; D may be TRBD1 (6 bases). The CDR3 sequence is 17 residues long. Trimming took 4 bases from V and 0 from J, leaving 14 bases between them. Germline V lookup: CDR1 SGHRS, CDR2 YFSETQ. CDR3 residues: CASSLGHSRSGANVLTF. In nucleotides, the CDR3 is TGCGCCAGCAGCCTGGGACACTCTCGCTCTGGGGCCAACGTCCTGACTTTC.

The rearrangement links TRBV10-3 to TRBJ1-4; D is uncertain. Germline CDR1 reads ENHRY; CDR2 reads SYGVKD. CDR3 length: 12 amino acids. The V and J ends lost 10 bases and 8 bases respectively, with 14 bases between them. The CDR3: CATRATGEKLFF. The DNA for the CDR3 is TGTGCCACCCGCGCAACTGGGGAAAAACTGTTTTTT.

The gene calls are TRBV6-6 and TRBJ1-4; possibly TRBD1 for D (5 bases). CDR1 and CDR2 (germline): MNHNY, SVGAGI (reference sequence). This CDR3 is built from 14 residues. Trimming left V 6 bases short and J 5 bases short, with 13 bases between. For the CDR3, the DNA is TGTGCCAGCAGCCATCCGAGGACAAATGAAAAACTGTTTTTT. Translated, it gives CASSHPRTNEKLFF.

This clonotype was counted only a few times. This chain joins TRBV27 and TRBJ2-5, with TRBD2 matching 11 bases. Germline trimming cut 8 bases from V and 4 bases from J; bases unmatched to any gene: 9. Germline V gene data show CDR1 as MNHEY and CDR2 as SMNVEV (reference sequence). The CDR3 totals 15 residues. The CDR3 nucleotides are TGTGCCAGCGGGAGACTAGCGGGGCCCATAGAGACCCAGTACTTC. Protein: CASGRLAGPIETQYF.

The chain recombines TRBV7-2 with TRBJ2-1, with 11 positions matching TRBD2. The CDR3 loop spans 15 amino acids. With V trimmed by 3 bases and J by 8 bases, 6 bases remained unmatched. Germline assignment: CDR1 SGHTA and CDR2 FQGNSA. CDR3 in amino acids: CASSFTSGSPDEQFF. DNA for the CDR3: TGTGCCAGCAGCTTCACTAGCGGGAGTCCGGATGAGCAGTTCTTC.

The genes are TRBV9 and TRBJ2-1; 10 bases are a match to TRBD2. Per the germline V gene, CDR1 is SGDLS and CDR2 is YYNGEE. This CDR3 region has 17 residues. The V segment lost 4 bases and the J segment 0 bases; nucleotides outside the gene matches: 7. The CDR3 DNA follows: TGTGCCAGCAGCACCGCTAGCGGGAGATACTCCTACAATGAGCAGTTCTTC. Its protein product is CASSTASGRYSYNEQFF.

The V call is TRBV12-3 or TRBV12-4, the J call TRBJ2-5, with TRBD2 matching over 9 bases. The V segment lost 6 bases and the J segment 4 bases; nucleotides outside the gene matches: 6. The CDR3 is 14 amino acids. CDR3 region: CASRVAGAPETQYF. CDR3 sequence (DNA): TGTGCCAGCAGGGTAGCGGGGGCCCCAGAGACCCAGTACTTC.

This clonotype came up a few times. The chain carries TRBV20-1 and TRBJ2-7; 11 bases map to TRBD1. The CDR3 runs to 13 residues. Looked up from germline, CDR1 is DFQATT and CDR2 is SNEGSKA (reference sequence). Trimming removed 3 bases from V and 5 bases from J; junction bases left unmatched: 3. CDR3 in DNA: TGCAGTGCTAGGCGGACAGGGGGCGACGAGCAGTACTTC. Encoded protein: CSARRTGGDEQYF.

This clonotype turned up a few times. J is TRBJ2-7 and V is TRBV12-3 or TRBV12-4, with 8 nucleotides matching TRBD1. The V gene end was trimmed by 5 bases and the J gene end by 3 bases; junction bases not matched to a gene: 21. The CDR3 sequence is 19 residues long. In DNA form, the CDR3 reads TGTGCCAGCAGTCACGGGACAGGAAAAACAATCGGCCCTCTCTACGAGCAGTACTTC. This codes for CASSHGTGKTIGPLYEQYF.

This chain connects TRBV4-1 to TRBJ2-7; D gene ambiguous. The V gene lost 0 bases and the J gene lost 9 bases, with 12 bases spanning the gap. The CDR3 runs 13 residues. Per the germline V gene, CDR1 is MGHRA and CDR2 is YSYEKL. CDR3 sequence reads: CASSQDGPGGQYF. CDR3 bases: TGCGCCAGCAGCCAAGATGGCCCTGGCGGGCAGTACTTC.

J is TRBJ1-2 and V is TRBV20-1; possibly TRBD1 for D (5 bases). The germline CDR1 and CDR2 sequences are DFQATT and SNEGSKA (reference sequence). Trimming shortened V by 7 bases and J by 7 bases, and 16 bases separated the two germline ends. This CDR3 is 12 amino acids long. Here the CDR3 reads CSGRGTAGGYTF. DNA for the CDR3: TGCAGTGGCCGAGGGACGGCTGGTGGCTACACCTTC.

This clonotype was counted only a few times. V and J are TRBV5-1 and TRBJ2-5, with D maybe TRBD2 (5 bases). CDR3 length equals 16 residues. Germline V gives CDR1 SGHRS, CDR2 YFSETQ. The ends were cut back, 0 bases at V and 2 bases at J, with 14 bases in the middle. The CDR3 reads CASSLEGGRAQETQYF. CDR3 nucleotides: TGCGCCAGCAGCTTGGAAGGAGGTCGCGCTCAAGAGACCCAGTACTTC.